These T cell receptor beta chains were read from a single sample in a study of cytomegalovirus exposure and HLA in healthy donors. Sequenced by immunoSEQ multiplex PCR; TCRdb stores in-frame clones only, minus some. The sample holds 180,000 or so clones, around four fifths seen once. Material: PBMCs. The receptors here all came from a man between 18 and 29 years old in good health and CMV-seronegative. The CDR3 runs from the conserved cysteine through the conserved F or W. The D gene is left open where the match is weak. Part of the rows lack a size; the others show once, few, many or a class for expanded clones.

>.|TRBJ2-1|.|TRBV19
CATGTGLASGRKDEQFF
TGTGCCACAGGGACAGGGTTGGCTAGCGGGAGAAAGGATGAGCAGTTCTTC
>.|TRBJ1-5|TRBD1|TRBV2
CASSAGGQGPGQPQHF
TGTGCCAGCAGTGCAGGCGGACAGGGCCCTGGGCAGCCCCAGCATTTT
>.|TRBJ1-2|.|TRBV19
CASSIGGAGYTF
TGTGCCAGTAGTATAGGAGGAGCTGGCTACACCTTC
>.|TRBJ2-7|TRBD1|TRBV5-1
CASSLAGTGEYEQYF
TGCGCCAGCAGCTTGGCCGGGACAGGGGAATACGAGCAGTACTTC
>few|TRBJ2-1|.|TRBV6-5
CASSYSGQPYNEQFF
TGTGCCAGCAGTTACTCGGGACAACCCTACAATGAGCAGTTCTTC
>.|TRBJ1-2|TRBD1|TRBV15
CATSRGRDSNYGYTF
TGTGCCACCAGCAGAGGCCGGGACAGTAACTATGGCTACACCTTC
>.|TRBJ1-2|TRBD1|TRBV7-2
CASSPYRTGQGYTF
TGTGCCAGCAGCCCGTACAGGACAGGGCAAGGCTACACCTTC
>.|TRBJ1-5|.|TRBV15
CATSREGGLGNQPQHF
TGTGCCACCAGCAGAGAGGGGGGGCTAGGGAATCAGCCCCAGCATTTT
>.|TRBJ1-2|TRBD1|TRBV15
CATSRDRGGYGYTF
TGTGCCACCAGCCGCGACAGGGGAGGCTATGGCTACACCTTC
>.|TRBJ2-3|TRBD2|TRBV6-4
CASSDTAGGTDTQYF
TGTGCCAGCAGTGACACCGCGGGAGGCACAGATACGCAGTATTTT
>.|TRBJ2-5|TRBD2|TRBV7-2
CASSFGVAGGAGTQYF
TGTGCCAGCAGCTTTGGGGTAGCGGGAGGAGCAGGGACCCAGTACTTC
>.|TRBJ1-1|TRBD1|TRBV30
CAFHRGGEAFF
TGTGCCTTCCACAGGGGTGGTGAAGCTTTCTTT
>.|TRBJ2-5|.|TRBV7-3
CASSFHDGRAGETQYF
TGTGCCAGCAGCTTCCACGACGGGCGGGCCGGAGAGACCCAGTACTTC
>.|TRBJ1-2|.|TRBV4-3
CASSQRGGLSYGYTF
TGCGCCAGCAGCCAACGGGGGGGGTTATCCTATGGCTACACCTTC
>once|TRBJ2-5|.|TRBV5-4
CASSLDLRETQYF
TGTGCCAGCAGCTTGGATTTGCGGGAGACCCAGTACTTC
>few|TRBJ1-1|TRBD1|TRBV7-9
CASSPRAATGEIQAFF
TGTGCCAGCAGCCCTCGGGCCGCGACAGGGGAAATCCAAGCTTTCTTT
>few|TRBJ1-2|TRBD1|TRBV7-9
CASSAGGGAGGYTF
TGTGCCAGCAGCGCCGGAGGGGGCGCAGGAGGCTACACCTTC
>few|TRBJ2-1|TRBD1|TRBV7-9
CASSLRGPYEQFF
TGTGCCAGCAGCTTAAGGGGGCCCTATGAGCAGTTCTTC
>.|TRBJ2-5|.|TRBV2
CASRVEVWETQYF
TGTGCCAGCAGGGTAGAGGTTTGGGAGACCCAGTACTTC
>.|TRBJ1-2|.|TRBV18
CASSPPPALGDYGYTF
TGTGCCAGCTCACCACCCCCCGCTCTCGGGGACTATGGCTACACCTTC
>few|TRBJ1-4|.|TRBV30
CAWVPILEGLNEKLFF
TGTGCCTGGGTCCCCATCCTAGAAGGACTGAATGAAAAACTGTTTTTT
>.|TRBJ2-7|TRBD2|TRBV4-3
CASSPGLAGDPYEQYF
TGCGCCAGCAGCCCGGGACTAGCGGGAGACCCCTACGAGCAGTACTTC